This TCR beta chain derives from a study of T cell responses to AZD1222 COVID-19 vaccine. The study, taken as a whole, reports: Unmutated variant regions are reportedly targeted by nearly half of spike-specific TCRs.

Profiled with immunoSEQ multiplex PCR; TCRdb holds only in-frame clones, not every one. The sample lists about 130,000 clones; approximately 92% were seen once. A word on this clone: Its matching antigen is unknown.

Germline V gene data show CDR1 as SGHRS and CDR2 as YFSETQ. The J segment lost 4 bases and the V segment lost 0 bases, leaving 1 base of the junction unmatched. The CDR3 runs to 14 residues. This sequence joins TRBV5-1 and TRBJ1-2; 9 nucleotides line up with TRBD1. The source was peripheral blood, collected 28 days after the second AZD1222 dose. This receptor was taken from an adult who received the AZD1222 COVID-19 vaccine. DNA of the CDR3: TGCGCCAGCAGCTTGGGGGACAGGGCCTATGGCTACACCTTC. Its translation: CASSLGDRAYGYTF.